This T cell receptor (beta chain) is drawn from a study of OX40 agonist ivuxolimab in advanced cancers. Study-wide background: Patients undergoing dose escalation presented with hepatocellular carcinoma, melanoma, renal cell or head and neck cancer. Three patients had partial responses: one hepatocellular carcinoma, two cutaneous melanoma. Those enrolled were roughly 85% male, with a mean age of about 66 years and ages from roughly 20 to 85. Study results and limitations: At doses 0.1 to 3.0 mg/kg, CD4+ and CD8+ clones expanded.

Profiling relied on immunoSEQ multiplex PCR, and the TCRdb table lists in-frame clones only, not all of them. The table shows around 36,000 clones, with less than 90% occurring only once. As for this clone: What it recognizes is unknown.

This sequence originates from an adult with an advanced solid tumor such as melanoma, head and neck, liver or kidney cancer. Material: CD4+ or CD8+ T cells sorted from blood, obtained in a trial of the OX40 agonist ivuxolimab.

CDR3 loop: CASSLGFSGSSSYEQYF. The CDR3 DNA sequence: TGTGCCAGCAGCCTGGGTTTCTCCGGAAGTTCGAGCTACGAGCAGTACTTC. The chain is built from TRBV5-5 and TRBJ2-7; D remains unclear. V gave up 4 bases and J gave up 3 bases, with 23 bases separating them. The CDR3 has 17 residues. Germline V gene sequence: CDR1 SGHKS, CDR2 YYEKEE (reference sequence). Combining the CDR3 with reference TRBV5-5 and TRBJ2-7 gives the whole variable domain DAGVTQSPTHLIKTRGQQVTLRCSPISGHKSVSWYQQVLGQGPQFIFQYYEKEERGRGNFPDRFSARQFPNYSSELNVNALLLGDSALYLCASSLGFSGSSSYEQYFGPGTRLTVT.